This T cell receptor beta chain was identified during a study of blood T cells in healthy people across ages. Overall study findings and caveats: A strong correlation was seen between TCR beta diversity and naive T cell percentage. The unknown donor CMV status may have confounded expanded clonotype changes.

Alongside a J-beta primer mix, a sample-barcoded 5' primer served in a second PCR lasting about 7 to 12 cycles. Carrying 12 random nucleotides, a template-switch adaptor labeled each individual cDNA molecule. MiXCR, applied by TCRdb to the 5' RACE reads, yields one record per CDR3 protein. This sample yields hundreds of thousands of distinct CDR3 sequences, of which roughly 30% are seen a single time; about 16% belongs to the top ten. Extraction of total RNA produced a minimum of 5 micrograms from each sample. This clonotype was seen only a few times. The antigen is undetermined. The sequencing input was blood. This clonotype was obtained from a woman older than 75 in good health.

The CDR3 DNA reads as TGTGCCAGCAGTGATCGGGGGGCCCCCTCAGATACGCAGTATTTT. This codes for CASSDRGAPSDTQYF. This sequence joins TRBV6-1 and TRBJ2-3, with D perhaps matching TRBD2 (7 bases). The germline V gene encodes CDR1 MNHNS and CDR2 SASEGT. This CDR3 is built from 15 residues. Trimming stripped 3 bases from V and 4 bases from J, with 14 bases between.